The rows below give T cell receptor beta chains drawn from one sample of a study of shared clonotypes between healthy human individuals. The repertoire was sequenced with immunoSEQ multiplex PCR; TCRdb's copy has only in-frame clones and lacks some. This sample yields roughly 2,000,000 clones, of which around 95% are seen a single time; around 1.7% belongs to the top ten. Sequenced input: naive CD8+ T cells from PBMCs. The origin of the receptors is a man aged 18-30 years in good health. Some clones in this sample may be carry-over from other donors' samples. Both conserved end residues are part of each CDR3. A D gene is named only where the DNA matches it firmly. Size is stated for part of the rows, as once, few or many counts, or as a class when the clone is expanded.

. | once | TRBV7-7 | CASSLSLSYEQYF
. | . | TRBV18 | CASLETGKLTDTQYF
TRBD2 | . | TRBV11-2 | CASQDLLAGFEQYF
TRBD1 | . | TRBV27 | CASSLGAGGTGELFF
. | few | TRBV5-1 | CASSLVGGGSYEQYF
. | . | TRBV6-5 | CASSYGTLTITGELFF
TRBD1 | . | TRBV28 | CASSPGTGITEAFF
. | . | TRBV2 | CASSEGLQGRYNEQFF
TRBD2 | . | TRBV10-2 | CASSEPPPSGSGDTQYF
. | . | TRBV5-1 | CASSIRGPGVETQYF
. | . | TRBV5-4 | CASSFGSRPTTGELFF
. | . | TRBV7-6 | CASSPGVSGNTIYF
. | . | TRBV9 | CASSVSGLSNQPQHF
TRBD1 | . | TRBV5-8 | CASSFRQGAYYGYTF
TRBD2 | . | TRBV6-1 | CASSEEPAGASTDTQYF
. | . | TRBV27 | CASSMRLARGEQYF
TRBD2 | . | TRBV2 | CASSEATSGLSYNEQFF
TRBD1 | . | TRBV28 | CASSTLTGFGNQPQHF
TRBD1 | . | TRBV5-5 | CASRDRADTQYF
TRBD2 | . | TRBV15 | CATSARLAGEANEQFF
TRBD1 | . | TRBV6-1 | CASSEPNRQGYEQYF
TRBD1 | . | TRBV27 | CASTFTKVSGTAYNEQFF
. | . | TRBV15 | CATSRVQATSRTDTQYF
. | once | TRBV20-1 | CSARVPQDF
. | . | TRBV15 | CATSGGLLDTEAFF
. | . | TRBV27 | CASSGRGGNEQYF
TRBD2 | . | TRBV6-1 | CASSEYLVAGRGEQFF
TRBD1 | . | TRBV10-3 | CAISDAYMVGQEKYSNQPQHF
. | . | TRBV5-1 | CASSFVEGRNTEAFF
. | . | TRBV19 | CASSQGNTEAFF
. | . | TRBV13 | CASSALQGRAGEQYF
. | . | TRBV11-2 | CASSHALVHPDEQYF
TRBD2 | . | TRBV6-5 | CASSYREGIVDEQFF
. | once | TRBV7-2 | CASRSTGGRSYEQYF
. | once | TRBV5-1 | CASSLVNGGGTEAFF
. | . | TRBV28 | CASLPRGNWVGGYTF
. | . | TRBV11-2 | CASSSGGRDEKLFF
. | . | TRBV9 | CASSPLADSQETQYF
. | . | TRBV28 | CASSPLRGRYEQYF
. | . | TRBV19 | CASSIGAGSSYNEQFF
. | . | TRBV4-3 | CASSQGWDTNSYEQYF
. | once | TRBV10-3 | CAISDPPRLVREQFF
. | . | TRBV4-3 | CASSQDGGPYNSPLHF
. | . | TRBV11-2 | CASSPGRGRADTQYF
. | . | TRBV6-5 | CASSYSLWGGLDTQYF
TRBD1 | . | TRBV4-3 | CASSQGAGGVSGNTIYF
. | . | TRBV4-1 | CASSQDKGSTQYF
. | once | TRBV7-2 | CASSLELTGAYQETQYF
. | once | TRBV27 | CASSSQRTRTDTQYF
TRBD2 | . | TRBV5-8 | CASSRRGGSETQYF
TRBD2 | . | TRBV30 | CAWSVQAGLHYEQYF
. | . | TRBV29-1 | CSVLERQISNTGELFF
. | . | TRBV19 | CASSTFLQVNTEAFF
. | once | TRBV9 | CASSEGQTTNEKLFF
TRBD1 | . | TRBV2 | CASRGQGALHEQFF